This TCR beta chain was sequenced during a study of regulatory T cells in long-lasting Graves disease (dated by TCRdb to 2020 to 2022). General notes on the study: Persistent Graves' disease was defined as antithyroid drug treatment for over 5 years with persistently positive TSH receptor autoantibodies. Patients with persistent Graves' disease were compared with patients with newly diagnosed Graves' disease using TCR sequencing and RNA sequencing of peripheral blood. The study was registered as a clinical trial and conducted in China. A total of around 33 samples underwent TCR sequencing, from about 13 patients with persistent Graves' disease and approximately 20 patients with newly diagnosed Graves' disease. On average, persistent Graves' disease patients in the clinical cohort had been on antithyroid drugs for roughly 11 years.

Broad study findings and their caveats: The authors noted that the small sample size was a limitation that may lower accuracy. Sequencing and analysis were restricted to the TCR beta chain. TRBV28, TRBJ1-2 and TRBJ2-5 were preferentially used in persistent disease, while TRBV20-1 and TRBJ2-1 were favored in newly diagnosed disease. Persistent patients shared more public clonotypes among themselves (roughly 2,700) than newly diagnosed patients did (about 1,000). The study examined only peripheral blood because the primary lesion, thyroid tissue, could not be accessed. Compared with newly diagnosed patients, patients with persistent Graves' disease had lower TCR Shannon entropy and fewer highly expanded clones, which suggests clonal expansion.

In the paper's terms, the time point label means: persistent/refractory GD, antithyroid drugs over 5 years with positive TRAb. For both TCR sequencing and RNA sequencing, RNA was extracted from PBMCs using TRIzol. The diagnosis of Graves' disease followed American Thyroid Association guidelines. Patients for the study were recruited at an endocrinology department in Xi'an, China. From each patient, approximately 10 milliliters of peripheral blood was collected into an EDTA anticoagulant tube. Ficoll Paque Plus density gradient separation was used to isolate PBMCs, and no further T cell sorting was done. An Agilent 2100 Bioanalyzer and agarose gel were used to check RNA quality, and a NanoDrop 2000 was used to measure RNA concentration. About this clonotype: This clone's antigen is unknown. Qualities for individual bases were not recorded, and no much larger clone is one base off.

Libraries were built with multiplex PCR. Sequencing used an Illumina HiSeq 4000. iRepertoire HTBI primers and Arm-PCR amplification of CDR3 regions were used to construct TCR beta libraries. Before sequencing, the PCR products went through gel purification. The authors processed their data as follows. Gene usage analysis of CDR3 amino acid clonotypes used the roughly 60 TRBV and some 15 TRBJ segments found across samples. COPE and FqMerger were used to merge filtered high-quality paired reads into contigs. BLAST was used to align contigs to IMGT TRBV, TRBD and TRBJ reference genes, with CDR3 defined following IMGT. Highly expanded clones were defined as clonotypes with a frequency above 0.1%. Shannon entropy was used to measure repertoire diversity, and the Gini coefficient was used to measure V-J evenness. Clonotypes shared by more than one individual were considered public. TCRdb reworked the public reads: Q25 trimming with fastp, MiXCR clone assembly, productive beta chains retained. For every CDR3 protein sequence, its rows merge into one entry that carries the most common genes and DNA. TCRdb's processing, not the authors' own work, is the source of the V and J calls. The sample records approximately 380,000 distinct CDR3 sequences, roughly 20% of which are singletons. Less than 25% of the sample lies in the top ten.

Spanning cysteine to phenylalanine, the CDR3 consists of 17 amino acids. Only the CDR3 region is kept as DNA, spanning 51 bases read in frame from base 1. Via the germline V gene, CDR1 is MGHRA and CDR2 YSYEKL. The trim is 0 bases for V and 1 base for J, with a gap of 13 bases between the germline ends. The sequence joins TRBV4-1 to TRBJ1-5; possibly the D gene is TRBD1, per 5 matching bases. The source is a female donor with Graves disease. The specimen comprised peripheral blood mononuclear cells (PBMCs), sampled when the disease was refractory, from a patient treated with antithyroid drugs. The nucleotide sequence is TGCGCCAGCAGCCAAGAGGGGACCCTTGGGAGCAATCAGCCCCAGCATTTT. It codes for CASSQEGTLGSNQPQHF.